One sample yielded the 19 T cell receptor beta chains listed below, sequenced in a study of Ad26.COV2.S vaccination and SARS-CoV-2 variants (dated by TCRdb to about 2021). Explained via the paper, the treatment or condition label denotes: 15 to 20 received Ad26.COV2.S at low or high dose, single or two shots; about 5 received placebo; per-sample allocation not given. Repertoires of vaccine and placebo recipients were sequenced from samples collected on day 63 after the first injection. The method behind the library was the immunoSEQ multiplex PCR assay. TCRdb took this table from immuneACCESS and kept in-frame rearrangements with V and J called. Such tables lack part of the clones; where checked against another copy, unresolved V genes explain under half of the gap, and the rest is unexplained. A total of about 380,000 clones appear in this sample, about four fifths of them only once. The top ten clones comprise roughly 7.4% of the sample.

The material sequenced was peripheral blood, taken in a trial of Ad26.COV2.S vaccine versus placebo. These receptors all stem from a person aged 18-65 years who received the Ad26.COV2.S COVID-19 vaccine or a placebo.

J is TRBJ2-1 and V is TRBV12-5; 11 bases match TRBD2. Germline V gene lookup returns CDR1 LGHNT and CDR2 FRNRAP. This CDR3 has 18 residues. The V segment lost 1 base and the J segment 5 bases; nucleotides outside the gene matches: 10. CDR3 nucleotide sequence: TGTGCTAGTGGTTTGGCCCTCCCTCTAGCGGGAGGACACAATGAGCAGTTCTTC. Its translation is CASGLALPLAGGHNEQFF.

The chain combines TRBV27 with TRBJ2-7; D is ambiguous. Germline CDR1 and CDR2: MNHEY and SMNVEV (reference sequence). V lost 2 bases and J 2 bases, leaving 13 bases between the germline ends. This CDR3 has 15 amino acids. CDR3 loop: CASSLSSVPAYEQYF. In nucleotides, the CDR3 is TGTGCCAGCAGTTTAAGTAGTGTCCCCGCCTACGAGCAGTACTTC.

The chain joins TRBV18 to TRBJ2-1; TRBD1 agrees at 9 bases. The CDR3 has 16 amino acids. Losses at the gene ends were 6 bases for V and 8 bases for J; bases not matched to a gene: 14. CDR1 is KGHSH, CDR2 LQKENI, per germline. The CDR3 bases are TGTGCCAGCTCCTACGGAGGGACAGGGAGAAAGGATGAGCAGTTCTTC. It is translated as CASSYGGTGRKDEQFF.

V usage is TRBV5-6 and J usage is TRBJ2-3; D might be TRBD1 or TRBD2, each matching 5 bases. CDR3 length: 15 residues. With 6 bases removed from V and 5 bases from J, the gap between germline ends came to 19 bases. The germline CDR1 and CDR2 sequences are SGHDT and YYEEEE. CDR3 protein: CASTTGTRLLDTQYF. The CDR3, as DNA: TGTGCCAGCACTACCGGGACCCGCCTTTTAGATACGCAGTATTTT.

The chain uses TRBV5-1 and TRBJ1-5, with D possibly being TRBD1 (5 bases). The germline CDR1 and CDR2 sequences are SGHRS and YFSETQ. The CDR3 loop spans 15 amino acids. V dropped 4 bases and J dropped 7 bases, with 18 bases sitting between them. The CDR3 loop is CASSEGDHGQQPQHF. CDR3 nucleotides: TGCGCCAGCAGCGAAGGGGACCACGGCCAGCAGCCCCAGCATTTT.

The J gene is TRBJ2-1, the V gene TRBV19; a possible D gene is TRBD2 (5 bases). Trimming shortened V by 2 bases and J by 5 bases, and 13 bases separated the two germline ends. CDR1 and CDR2 from the germline V gene are LNHDA and SQIVND (reference sequence). There are 15 residues in the CDR3. In DNA form, the CDR3 reads TGTGCCAGTAGTATAATCGGGCAGACTAACAATGAGCAGTTCTTC. This sequence encodes CASSIIGQTNNEQFF.

The chain employs TRBV6-4 and TRBJ2-1; TRBD2 agrees at 13 bases. With V trimmed by 2 bases and J by 7 bases, 2 bases remained unmatched. Germline V lookup: CDR1 MRHNA, CDR2 SNTAGT. This CDR3 is built from 15 residues. As DNA, the CDR3 is TGTGCCAGCAGTGACCCGACTAGCGGGAGGAATGAGCAGTTCTTC. Translating gives CASSDPTSGRNEQFF.

The V gene is TRBV18, the J gene TRBJ1-1; 9 bases align to TRBD1. The trim removed 8 bases at V and 6 bases at J, leaving 13 bases unmatched. Germline lookup yields CDR1 KGHSH and CDR2 LQKENI. This CDR3 has 15 amino acids. The CDR3 bases are TGTGCCAGCCGTTCACCGGGACAGGGAGTCCCTGAAGCTTTCTTT. It translates to CASRSPGQGVPEAFF.

The genes are TRBV6-4 and TRBJ2-1, with 9 positions matching TRBD2. There are 14 residues in the CDR3. Looked up from germline, CDR1 is MRHNA and CDR2 is SNTAGT. V gave up 6 bases and J gave up 3 bases; unmatched junction bases: 3. This CDR3 reads CASSKRGVYNEQFF. In DNA form, the CDR3 reads TGTGCCAGCAGCAAGCGGGGGGTCTACAATGAGCAGTTCTTC.

CDR3 nucleotide sequence: TGCGCCAGCAGCCAATCCGGGACAGGGGGCAACGAGCAGTACTTC. Its protein product is CASSQSGTGGNEQYF. The V gene is TRBV4-3, the J gene TRBJ2-7; 12 bases match TRBD1. The germline V gene encodes CDR1 LGHNA and CDR2 YSLEER. Losses at the gene ends were 2 bases for V and 5 bases for J; bases not matched to a gene: 4. The CDR3 runs to 15 residues.

This chain connects TRBV12-3 or TRBV12-4 to TRBJ2-1; D call uncertain. The CDR3 has 13 residues. The V gene lost 2 bases and the J gene lost 6 bases, with 8 bases spanning the gap. In DNA, the CDR3 is TGTGCCAGCAGTTTACAGGCGATCAATGAGCAGTTCTTC. It encodes CASSLQAINEQFF.

The chain couples TRBV10-1 to TRBJ2-1; D is uncertain. The germline V gene encodes CDR1 WNHNN and CDR2 SYGVQD (reference sequence). Trimming cost V 6 bases and J 4 bases, with 10 bases left between them. The CDR3 has 13 residues. The CDR3 bases are TGCGCCAGCAGCCCTCAGGTTTACAATGAGCAGTTCTTC. It yields the protein CASSPQVYNEQFF.

This clone appeared once. V usage is TRBV7-9 and J usage is TRBJ2-2, with a tentative D call TRBD1 (5 bases). Germline V gene sequence: CDR1 SEHNR, CDR2 FQNEAQ (reference sequence). CDR3 length equals 16 residues. Trimming shortened V by 5 bases and J by 6 bases, and 19 bases separated the two germline ends. The CDR3 here is CASSAHLREGAGELFF. For the CDR3, the DNA is TGTGCCAGCAGCGCCCACCTCAGGGAAGGGGCCGGGGAGCTGTTTTTT.

V is TRBV5-6 and J is TRBJ1-2; D gene unclear. Germline CDR1 reads SGHDT; CDR2 reads YYEEEE. The CDR3 is 13 amino acids. V lost 0 bases and J 8 bases, leaving 11 bases between the germline ends. CDR3: CASSLDPRMGYTF. The CDR3 DNA follows: TGTGCCAGCAGCTTGGATCCCCGAATGGGCTACACCTTC.

The chain carries TRBV15 and TRBJ1-1; maybe TRBD1 (6 bases). V was clipped by 11 bases and J by 2 bases, with 18 bases between them. Germline V gene sequence: CDR1 LNHNV, CDR2 YYDKDF (reference sequence). The CDR3 runs to 14 residues. CDR3 in amino acids: CAAERGGGNTEAFF. CDR3 coding DNA: TGTGCCGCCGAGAGGGGAGGGGGAAACACTGAAGCTTTCTTT. Looking up the rest from reference TRBV15 and TRBJ1-1 gives the full variable domain: DAMVIQNPRYQVTQFGKPVTLSCSQTLNHNVMYWYQQKSSQAPKLLFHYYDKDFNNEADTPDNFQSRRPNTSFCFLDIRSPGLGDTAMYLCAAERGGGNTEAFFGQGTRLTVV.

The V call is TRBV6-1, the J call TRBJ2-3; D assignment may be TRBD1 or TRBD2 (5 bases each). The CDR3 is made up of 16 amino acids. V lost 2 bases to trimming and J lost 0 bases, with 12 bases between them. Germline lookup yields CDR1 MNHNS and CDR2 SASEGT. CDR3 nucleotides: TGTGCCAGCAGTGAACGGGGCCAGCCCAGCACAGATACGCAGTATTTT. Translating it yields CASSERGQPSTDTQYF.

A note on this clone: At one boundary the junction diverges from the germline segment, which might be a read error. The V gene is TRBV6-2 or TRBV6-3, the J gene TRBJ2-1; tentatively, D is TRBD2 (6 bases). The CDR3 totals 12 residues. Germline values: CDR1 MNHEY, CDR2 SVGEGT. CDR3 bases: TGTGCCAGCAGTTACCCTTTGCGGGGCTCGGTCTTC. Encoded protein: CASSYPLRGSVF.

The chain uses TRBV27 and TRBJ1-2, with D tentatively TRBD1 (5 bases). The CDR3 is 15 residues long. Trimming pared 8 bases from V and 4 bases from J, leaving 20 bases between. Germline V gene data show CDR1 as MNHEY and CDR2 as SMNVEV (reference sequence). The CDR3 DNA reads TGTGCCAGCGCGGGGCTCGGGGCAGCAGGCTATGGCTACACCTTC. It yields the protein CASAGLGAAGYGYTF.

The chain employs TRBV3-1 (or the pseudogene TRBV3-2) and TRBJ2-5; TRBD2 matches 8 bases. CDR3 length: 13 residues. The ends lost 0 bases at V and 11 bases at J; junction bases unmatched: 5. The V gene's germline CDR1 is LGHDT and CDR2 YNNKEL (reference sequence). CDR3 nucleotides: TGTGCCAGCAGCCAAGATCGGATAGCGGGGCAGTACTTC. This codes for CASSQDRIAGQYF.